One and the same sample provided the 9 T cell receptor beta chains below, sequenced in a study of Ad26.COV2.S vaccination and SARS-CoV-2 variants. Treatment described: roughly 18 received Ad26.COV2.S at low or high dose, single or two shots; about 5 received placebo; per-sample allocation not given. Following the first vaccine or placebo injection, samples were taken on day 63. Here immunoSEQ multiplex PCR was the method, and the copy in TCRdb shows in-frame clones only, minus some. The data hold 360,000 or so clones, with about 89% observed a single time. The material was peripheral blood, obtained in a trial of Ad26.COV2.S vaccine versus placebo. The receptor set was obtained from a person aged 18 to 59 who received the Ad26.COV2.S COVID-19 vaccine or a placebo.

V is TRBV29-1 and J is TRBJ2-3; weak D call: TRBD1 (6 bases). The CDR3 contains 13 residues. The V end lost 7 bases, the J end lost 1 base, and 12 bases lay between the germline ends. Germline loops: CDR1 SQVTM, CDR2 ANQGSEA. The CDR3: CSGRGGGTDTQYF. For the CDR3, the DNA is TGCAGCGGCAGGGGTGGAGGCACAGATACGCAGTATTTT.

This chain uses TRBV4-1 with TRBJ2-4; TRBD2 matches at 9 bases. The V gene end was trimmed by 3 bases and the J gene end by 5 bases; junction bases not matched to a gene: 5. CDR3 size: 15 residues. The germline CDR1 and CDR2 sequences are MGHRA and YSYEKL. The CDR3 DNA is TGCGCCAGCAGCCATCCCGGACTAGCGCAAAACATTCAGTACTTC. Its protein product is CASSHPGLAQNIQYF.

The V gene is TRBV30, the J gene TRBJ2-1, with TRBD2 identical over 9 bases. V trimming: 7 bases; J trimming: 9 bases; junction bases outside the gene matches: 16. CDR1 is GTSNPN, CDR2 SVGIG, per germline (reference sequence). The CDR3 is 15 residues long. The CDR3 sequence is CALQKTSGRSVEQFF. The DNA of the CDR3 is TGTGCCTTACAAAAAACTAGCGGGCGGTCGGTTGAGCAGTTCTTC.

This sequence joins TRBV21-1 and TRBJ2-7; the DNA was not compared with TRBD2, the D call given in the table. TRBV21-1 is a listed pseudogene. The CDR3 covers 11 residues. The CDR3 bases are TGTGCCACCCGTCGCTATTACGAGCAGTACTTC. Translating gives CATRRYYEQYF.

The chain uses TRBV10-3 and TRBJ1-1; no clear D gene. The V gene lost 0 bases and the J gene lost 1 base, with 15 bases spanning the gap. CDR3 length equals 17 residues. The germline gives CDR1 ENHRY, CDR2 SYGVKD. CDR3 nucleotide sequence: TGTGCCATCAGTGAGTCGAACGTATTCACGACGAACACTGAAGCTTTCTTT. Its translation is CAISESNVFTTNTEAFF.

This clone was counted once. V usage is TRBV5-1 and J usage is TRBJ2-7; D gene unclear. The CDR3 extends over 12 amino acids. Trimming cost V 0 bases and J 5 bases, with 6 bases left between them. Looked up from germline, CDR1 is SGHRS and CDR2 is YFSETQ. CDR3 DNA: TGCGCCAGCAGCTTGGGTCAGCACGAGCAGTACTTC. It translates to CASSLGQHEQYF.

The chain employs TRBV7-6 and TRBJ2-1, with D perhaps TRBD1 (6 bases). Deletions cut 8 bases from V and 1 base from J, with 12 bases between. The CDR3 totals 14 residues. CDR1 and CDR2 (germline): SGHVS, FNYEAQ. CDR3 nucleotides: TGTGCCAGCGGGGGCTCCGGGTCCTACAATGAGCAGTTCTTC. Protein: CASGGSGSYNEQFF.

The chain uses TRBV7-8 and TRBJ2-3; 10 nucleotides align to TRBD2. The CDR3 consists of 19 residues. V trimming: 5 bases; J trimming: 2 bases; junction bases outside the gene matches: 16. Germline CDR1 and CDR2: SGHVS and FQNEAQ. This chain's CDR3 is CASSPSLAGEPKFTDTQYF. CDR3 bases: TGTGCCAGCAGCCCGAGTCTAGCGGGAGAGCCCAAATTCACAGATACGCAGTATTTT.

The chain recombines TRBV7-6 with TRBJ2-1; 8 positions agree with TRBD1. V shed 5 bases, J shed 1 base, and the junction held 4 bases outside the gene matches. Germline V lookup: CDR1 SGHVS, CDR2 FNYEAQ. The CDR3 sequence is 15 residues long. CDR3 sequence reads: CASSLTGVSYNEQFF. The CDR3 DNA reads TGTGCCAGCAGCCTGACAGGGGTTTCCTACAATGAGCAGTTCTTC.